Sequencing of this T cell receptor beta chain was carried out in a study of blood T cells in healthy people across ages. Study-wide results and caveats: Strongly correlated with naive T cell percentage was TCR beta diversity.

Each donor gave roughly 10 milliliters of peripheral blood. CDR3 length: 13 residues. Trimming left V 0 bases short and J 5 bases short, with 8 bases between. CDR1 and CDR2 (germline): SGDLS, YYNGEE. A word on this clonotype: Its antigen is currently unknown.

PCR was performed a second time for 7 to 11 cycles using a sample-barcoded 5' primer and a J-beta primer mix. TCRdb redid the calling of the 5' RACE reads with MiXCR, one entry per CDR3 protein. The table lists some 560,000 distinct CDR3 sequences, roughly a quarter of them singletons. This same sample was also part of a study on T cells of mothers and their children. Per that study: All donors were healthy and Caucasian; they were a few mothers and their six children. Relative to unrelated pairs, biologically related mother-child dyads exhibited marginally greater, non-significant overlap.

This sequence originates from a boy aged 2 to 10 in good health. The rearrangement links TRBV9 to TRBJ1-2; unclear D gene. Sequencing was carried out using blood. This CDR3 reads CASSVAGRYGYTF. CDR3 coding DNA: TGTGCCAGCAGCGTAGCTGGGAGGTATGGCTACACCTTC.